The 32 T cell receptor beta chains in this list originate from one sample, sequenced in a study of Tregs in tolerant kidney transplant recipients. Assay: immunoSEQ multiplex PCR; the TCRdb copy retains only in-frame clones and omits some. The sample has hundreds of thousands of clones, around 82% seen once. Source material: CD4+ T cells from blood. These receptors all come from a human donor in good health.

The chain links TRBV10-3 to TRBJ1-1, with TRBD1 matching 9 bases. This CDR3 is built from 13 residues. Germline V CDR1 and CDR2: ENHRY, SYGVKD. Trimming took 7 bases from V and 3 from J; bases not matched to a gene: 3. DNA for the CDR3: TGTGCCATCACCCGGACAGGGGACACTGAAGCTTTCTTT. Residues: CAITRTGDTEAFF.

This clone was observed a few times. CDR3 region: CASSFTYEQYF. DNA of the CDR3: TGTGCCAGCAGCTTCACCTACGAGCAGTACTTC. V gene TRBV7-9 combines with J gene TRBJ2-7; D is unclear. The CDR3 extends over 11 amino acids. V was shortened by 3 bases and J by 2 bases, with 2 bases between the two germline ends. The germline V gene encodes CDR1 SEHNR and CDR2 FQNEAQ (reference sequence).

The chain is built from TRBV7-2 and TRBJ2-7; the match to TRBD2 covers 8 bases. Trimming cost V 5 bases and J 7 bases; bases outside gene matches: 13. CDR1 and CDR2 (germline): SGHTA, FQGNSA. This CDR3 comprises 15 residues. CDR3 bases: TGTGCCAGCAGCGATCAAGGACTAGCAGTTGAAGAGCAGTACTTC. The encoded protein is CASSDQGLAVEEQYF.

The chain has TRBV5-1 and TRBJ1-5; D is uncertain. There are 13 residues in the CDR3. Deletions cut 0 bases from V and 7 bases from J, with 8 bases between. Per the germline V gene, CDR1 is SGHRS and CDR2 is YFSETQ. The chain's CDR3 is CASSLGVDQPQHF. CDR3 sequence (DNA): TGCGCCAGCAGCTTGGGGGTGGACCAGCCCCAGCATTTT.

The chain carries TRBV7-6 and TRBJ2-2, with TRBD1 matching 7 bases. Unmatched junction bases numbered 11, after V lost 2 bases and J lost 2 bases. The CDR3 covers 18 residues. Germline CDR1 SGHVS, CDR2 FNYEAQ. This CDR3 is CASSLIPGGAANTGELFF. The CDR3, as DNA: TGTGCCAGCAGCTTAATCCCAGGGGGAGCGGCTAACACCGGGGAGCTGTTTTTT. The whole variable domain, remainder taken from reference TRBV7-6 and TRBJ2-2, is GAGVSQSPRYKVTKRGQDVALRCDPISGHVSLYWYRQALGQGPEFLTYFNYEAQQDKSGLPNDRFSAERPEGSISTLTIQRTEQRDSAMYRCASSLIPGGAANTGELFFGEGSRLTVL.

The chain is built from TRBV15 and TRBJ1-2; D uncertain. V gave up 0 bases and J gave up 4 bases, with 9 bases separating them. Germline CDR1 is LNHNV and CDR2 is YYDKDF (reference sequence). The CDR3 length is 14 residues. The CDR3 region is CATSRDWVGYGYTF. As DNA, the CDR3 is TGTGCCACCAGCAGAGATTGGGTCGGCTATGGCTACACCTTC. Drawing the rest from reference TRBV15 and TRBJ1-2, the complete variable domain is DAMVIQNPRYQVTQFGKPVTLSCSQTLNHNVMYWYQQKSSQAPKLLFHYYDKDFNNEADTPDNFQSRRPNTSFCFLDIRSPGLGDTAMYLCATSRDWVGYGYTFGSGTRLTVV.

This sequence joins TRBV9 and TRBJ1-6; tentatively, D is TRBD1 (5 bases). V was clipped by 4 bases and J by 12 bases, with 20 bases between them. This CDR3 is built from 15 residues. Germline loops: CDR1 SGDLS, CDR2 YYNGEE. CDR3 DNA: TGTGCCAGCAGCCCAGGGACGGCGGGTAGTGAACCCCTCCACTTT. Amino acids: CASSPGTAGSEPLHF.

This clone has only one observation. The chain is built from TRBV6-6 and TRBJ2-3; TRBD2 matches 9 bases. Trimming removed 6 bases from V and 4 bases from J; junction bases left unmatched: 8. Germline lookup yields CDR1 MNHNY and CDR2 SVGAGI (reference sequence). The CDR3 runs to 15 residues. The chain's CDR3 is CASSRSGRGPDTQYF. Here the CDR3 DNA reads TGTGCCAGCAGCCGTAGCGGGAGAGGGCCAGATACGCAGTATTTT.

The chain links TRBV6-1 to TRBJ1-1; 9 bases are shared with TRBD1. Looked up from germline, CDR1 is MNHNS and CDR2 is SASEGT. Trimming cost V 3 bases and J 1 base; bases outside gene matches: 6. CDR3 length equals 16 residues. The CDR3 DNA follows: TGTGCCAGCAGTGATCCCGGGACAGGGAAGAACACTGAAGCTTTCTTT. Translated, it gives CASSDPGTGKNTEAFF.

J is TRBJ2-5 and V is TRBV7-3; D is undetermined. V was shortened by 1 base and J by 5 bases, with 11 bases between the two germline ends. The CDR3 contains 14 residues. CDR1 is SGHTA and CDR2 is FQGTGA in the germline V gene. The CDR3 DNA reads TGTGCCAGCAGCTTAAGTGGCAGGCTGGAGACCCAGTACTTC. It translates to CASSLSGRLETQYF.

The CDR3 region has the DNA TGTGCCTGGAGTCCTAACAGGGGCACTGAAGCTTTCTTT. This sequence encodes CAWSPNRGTEAFF. The chain recombines TRBV30 with TRBJ1-1; 7 nucleotides match TRBD1. The CDR3 contains 13 residues. V gave up 2 bases and J gave up 4 bases; unmatched junction bases: 4. Germline assignment: CDR1 GTSNPN and CDR2 SVGIG (reference sequence).

CDR3 sequence reads: CASRTSDRENSPLHF. CDR3 sequence (DNA): TGTGCCAGCAGGACATCGGACAGGGAGAATTCACCCCTCCACTTT. The rearrangement joins TRBV5-4 to TRBJ1-6; 8 bases align to TRBD1. This CDR3 comprises 15 residues. Germline CDR1 and CDR2: SGHNT and YYREEE (reference sequence). Trimming cost V 5 bases and J 7 bases; bases outside gene matches: 8.

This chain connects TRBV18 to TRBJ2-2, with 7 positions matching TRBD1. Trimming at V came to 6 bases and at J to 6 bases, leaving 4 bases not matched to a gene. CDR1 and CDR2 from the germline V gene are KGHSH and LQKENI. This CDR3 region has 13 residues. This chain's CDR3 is CASSGTGAGELFF. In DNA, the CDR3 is TGTGCCAGCTCGGGAACAGGGGCCGGGGAGCTGTTTTTT.

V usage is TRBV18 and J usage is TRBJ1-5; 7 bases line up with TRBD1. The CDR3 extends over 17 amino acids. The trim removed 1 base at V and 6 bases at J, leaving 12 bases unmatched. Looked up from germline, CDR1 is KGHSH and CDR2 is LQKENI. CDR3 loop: CASSPQRVTGDGQPQHF. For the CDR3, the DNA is TGTGCCAGCTCACCACAGCGCGTTACAGGGGACGGTCAGCCCCAGCATTTT. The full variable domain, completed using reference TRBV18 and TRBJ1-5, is NAGVMQNPRHLVRRRGQEARLRCSPMKGHSHVYWYRQLPEEGLKFMVYLQKENIIDESGMPKERFSAEFPKEGPSILRIQQVVRGDSAAYFCASSPQRVTGDGQPQHFGDGTRLSIL.

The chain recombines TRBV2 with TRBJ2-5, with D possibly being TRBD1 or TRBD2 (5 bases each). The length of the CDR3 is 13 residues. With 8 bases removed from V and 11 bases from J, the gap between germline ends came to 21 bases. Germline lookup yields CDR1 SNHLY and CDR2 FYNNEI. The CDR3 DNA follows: TGTGCCAGCGGGCCCGTGGGGGTCGGAGAGCAGTACTTC. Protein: CASGPVGVGEQYF.

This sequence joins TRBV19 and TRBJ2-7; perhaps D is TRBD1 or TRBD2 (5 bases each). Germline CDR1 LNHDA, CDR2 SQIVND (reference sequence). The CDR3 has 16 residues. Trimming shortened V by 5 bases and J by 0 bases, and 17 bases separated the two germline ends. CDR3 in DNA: TGTGCCAGTAGTCCTGTCCGGGACCCAGTCTCCTACGAGCAGTACTTC. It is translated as CASSPVRDPVSYEQYF.

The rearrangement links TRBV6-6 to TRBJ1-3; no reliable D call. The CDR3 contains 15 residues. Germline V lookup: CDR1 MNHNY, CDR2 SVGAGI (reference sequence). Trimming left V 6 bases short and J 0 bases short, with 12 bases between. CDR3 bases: TGTGCCAGCAGATTGGACGGGAGCTCTGGAAACACCATATATTTT. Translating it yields CASRLDGSSGNTIYF.

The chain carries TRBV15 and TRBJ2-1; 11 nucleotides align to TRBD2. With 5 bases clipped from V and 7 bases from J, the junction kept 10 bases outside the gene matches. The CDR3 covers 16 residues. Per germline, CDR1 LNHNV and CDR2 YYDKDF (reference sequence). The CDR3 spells CATSGDTSGSRNEQFF. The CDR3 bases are TGTGCCACCAGCGGGGACACTAGCGGGAGTAGAAATGAGCAGTTCTTC.

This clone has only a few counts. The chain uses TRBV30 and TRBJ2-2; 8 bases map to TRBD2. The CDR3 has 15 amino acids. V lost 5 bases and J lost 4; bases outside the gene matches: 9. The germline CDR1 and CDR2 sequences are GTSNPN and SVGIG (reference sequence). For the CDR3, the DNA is TGTGCCTGGTCCCTAGCGGGCATATTCACCGGGGAGCTGTTTTTT. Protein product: CAWSLAGIFTGELFF.

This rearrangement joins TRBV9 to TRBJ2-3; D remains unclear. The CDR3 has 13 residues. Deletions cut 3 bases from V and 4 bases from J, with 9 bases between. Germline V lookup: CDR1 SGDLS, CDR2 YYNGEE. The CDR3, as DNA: TGTGCCAGCAGCGCCAGGTCCGCAGATACGCAGTATTTT. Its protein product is CASSARSADTQYF.

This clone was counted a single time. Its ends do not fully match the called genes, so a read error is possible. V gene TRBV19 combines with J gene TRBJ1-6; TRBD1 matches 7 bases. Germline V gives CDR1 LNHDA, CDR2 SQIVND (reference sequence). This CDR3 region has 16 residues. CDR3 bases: TGTGCCAGTAGTCCACCGACAGGGAAGTATAATTCACCCCCCCACTTT. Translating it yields CASSPPTGKYNSPPHF. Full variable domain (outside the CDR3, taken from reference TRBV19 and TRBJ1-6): DGGITQSPKYLFRKEGQNVTLSCEQNLNHDAMYWYRQDPGQGLRLIYYSQIVNDFQKGDIAEGYSVSREKKESFPLTVTSAQKNPTAFYLCASSPPTGKYNSPPHFGNGTRLTVT.

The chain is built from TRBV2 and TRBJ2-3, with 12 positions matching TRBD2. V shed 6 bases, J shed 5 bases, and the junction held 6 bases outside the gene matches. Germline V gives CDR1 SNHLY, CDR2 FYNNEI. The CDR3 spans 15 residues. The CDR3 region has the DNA TGTGCCAGCAGACCGACTAGCGGGAGATTAGATACGCAGTATTTT. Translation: CASRPTSGRLDTQYF.

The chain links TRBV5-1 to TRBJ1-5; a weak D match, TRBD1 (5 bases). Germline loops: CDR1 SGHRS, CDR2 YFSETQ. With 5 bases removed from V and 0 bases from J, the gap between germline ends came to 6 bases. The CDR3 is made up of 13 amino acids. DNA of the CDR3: TGCGCCAGCAGTACAGGTAGCAATCAGCCCCAGCATTTT. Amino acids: CASSTGSNQPQHF.

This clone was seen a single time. CDR3 bases: TGTGCTAGTGGTTTGGACCACTCGGGCGGCTACACCTTC. Its translation: CASGLDHSGGYTF. The chain has TRBV12-5 and TRBJ1-2; D remains ambiguous. The CDR3 extends over 13 amino acids. Per germline, CDR1 LGHNT and CDR2 FRNRAP. The ends were cut back, 1 base at V and 8 bases at J, with 11 bases in the middle.

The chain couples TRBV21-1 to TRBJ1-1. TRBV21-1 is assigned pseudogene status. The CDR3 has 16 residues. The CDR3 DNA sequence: TGTGCCAGCAGCAAAGAAGGGAGAACGCTGAACACTGAAGCTTTCTTT. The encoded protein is CASSKEGRTLNTEAFF.

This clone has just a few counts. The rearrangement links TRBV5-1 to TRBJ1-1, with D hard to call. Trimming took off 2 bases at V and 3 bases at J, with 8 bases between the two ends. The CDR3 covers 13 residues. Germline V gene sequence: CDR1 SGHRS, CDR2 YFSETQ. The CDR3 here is CASSFSEDTEAFF. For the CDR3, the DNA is TGCGCCAGCAGCTTTAGCGAGGACACTGAAGCTTTCTTT.

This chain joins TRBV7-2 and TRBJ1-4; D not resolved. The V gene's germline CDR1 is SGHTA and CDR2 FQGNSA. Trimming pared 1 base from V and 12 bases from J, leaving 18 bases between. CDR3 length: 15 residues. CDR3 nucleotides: TGTGCCAGCAGCTTAGTACCGGCCCCTCAAGGGCAACTGTTTTTT. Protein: CASSLVPAPQGQLFF. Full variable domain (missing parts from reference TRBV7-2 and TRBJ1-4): GAGVSQSPSNKVTEKGKDVELRCDPISGHTALYWYRQSLGQGLEFLIYFQGNSAPDKSGLPSDRFSAERTGGSVSTLTIQRTQQEDSAVYLCASSLVPAPQGQLFFGSGTQLSVL.

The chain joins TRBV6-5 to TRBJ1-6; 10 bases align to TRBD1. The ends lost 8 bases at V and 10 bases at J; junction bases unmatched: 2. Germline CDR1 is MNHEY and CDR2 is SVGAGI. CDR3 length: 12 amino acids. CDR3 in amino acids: CASGTGESPLHF. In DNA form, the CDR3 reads TGTGCCAGCGGGACAGGGGAATCACCCCTCCACTTT.

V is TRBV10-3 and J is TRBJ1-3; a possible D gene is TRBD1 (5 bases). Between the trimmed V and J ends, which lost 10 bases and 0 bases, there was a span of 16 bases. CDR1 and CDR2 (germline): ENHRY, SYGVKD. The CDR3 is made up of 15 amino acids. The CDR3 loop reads CATKGTAVSGNTIYF. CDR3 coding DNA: TGTGCCACCAAAGGGACCGCAGTCTCTGGAAACACCATATATTTT.

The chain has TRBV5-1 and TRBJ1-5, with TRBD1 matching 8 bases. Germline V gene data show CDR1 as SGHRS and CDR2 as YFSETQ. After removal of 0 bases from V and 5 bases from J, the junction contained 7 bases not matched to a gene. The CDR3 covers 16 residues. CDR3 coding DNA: TGCGCCAGCAGCTTGGGTGCAGGGGGCAAAGATCAGCCCCAGCATTTT. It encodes CASSLGAGGKDQPQHF.

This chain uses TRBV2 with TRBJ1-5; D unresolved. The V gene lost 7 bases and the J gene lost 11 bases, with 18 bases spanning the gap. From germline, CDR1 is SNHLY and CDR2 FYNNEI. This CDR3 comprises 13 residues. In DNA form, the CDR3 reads TGTGCCAGCAAACGCACGTCTCTTGTGGCCCAGCATTTT. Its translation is CASKRTSLVAQHF.

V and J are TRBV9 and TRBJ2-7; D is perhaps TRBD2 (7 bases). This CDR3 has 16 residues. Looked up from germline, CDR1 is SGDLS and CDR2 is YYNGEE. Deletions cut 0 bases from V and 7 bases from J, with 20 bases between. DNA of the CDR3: TGTGCCAGCAGCGTAGGTCCCTCTGGGGGGGGGCGAGAGCAGTACTTC. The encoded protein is CASSVGPSGGGREQYF. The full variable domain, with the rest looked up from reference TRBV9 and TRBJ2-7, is DSGVTQTPKHLITATGQRVTLRCSPRSGDLSVYWYQQSLDQGLQFLIQYYNGEERAKGNILERFSAQQFPDLHSELNLSSLELGDSALYFCASSVGPSGGGREQYFGPGTRLTVT.